Listed below are T cell receptor beta chains from one sample, sequenced in a study of T cell repertoires in cytomegalovirus infection. TCRdb processed the reads anew with MiXCR; each CDR3 protein has one entry. The sample includes a few hundred thousand distinct CDR3 sequences, about 13% of them seen just once. Specimen: PBMCs. The source is a human donor in good health (CMV status not recorded). Some clones in this sample may be carry-over from other donors' samples. Both conserved end residues are trimmed from each CDR3. Some rows mark clone size as missing; the rest say once, few, many or name a class of expanded clone.

v_gene	abundance	j_gene	CDR3aa
TRBV29-1	-	TRBJ2-7	SVRPATSYEQY
TRBV19	-	TRBJ1-3	ASTLTVRSGNTIY
TRBV7-9	many	TRBJ1-4	ASSPEHIKNEKLF
TRBV7-2	many	TRBJ1-1	ASSAYRGGSTEAF
TRBV29-1	-	TRBJ2-7	SVERGDRACVRLYEQY
TRBV3-1	once	TRBJ1-4	ASSQETSTEKLF
TRBV6-2/TRBV6-3	few	TRBJ2-3	ASSYSRGSQTDTQY
TRBV12-3/TRBV12-4	many	TRBJ1-2	ASSRDRRGYT
TRBV4-3	-	TRBJ2-1	ASSQELGGLRGEQF
TRBV28	few	TRBJ1-5	ASSLLWGWQPQH
TRBV12-3/TRBV12-4	few	TRBJ1-3	ASSFQGVIY
TRBV6-5	many	TRBJ2-7	ASSYSPSSSGISYEQY
TRBV7-9	-	TRBJ1-6	ASSIGQGLSSYNSPLH
TRBV6-2/TRBV6-3	many	TRBJ1-5	ASRPQGLQPQH
TRBV29-1	few	TRBJ1-2	SVRDILNYGYT
TRBV7-9	few	TRBJ1-2	ASSSDRGQGGYT
TRBV20-1	-	TRBJ2-5	SARYRGQETQY
TRBV14	-	TRBJ1-2	ASSQLPSGGGGYT
TRBV16	-	TRBJ2-3	ASSLRGPGQGNLADTQY
TRBV7-2	many	TRBJ2-7	ASSLQWEQY
TRBV18	few	TRBJ2-1	ASSPGGTHYNEQF
TRBV12-3/TRBV12-4	many	TRBJ1-1	ASSYGGNTEAF
TRBV4-2	many	TRBJ1-2	ASSQDLQGDYGYT
TRBV7-2	many	TRBJ1-4	ASSLARERPNEKLF
TRBV7-2	many	TRBJ2-7	ASTLDGHLPEQY
TRBV12-3/TRBV12-4	many	TRBJ2-7	ASSQGAQQY
TRBV29-1	few	TRBJ2-5	SVTGLAGETQY
TRBV20-1	few	TRBJ2-5	SGSYQETQY
TRBV7-9	many	TRBJ2-5	ASSLDSYQETQY
TRBV4-1	many	TRBJ1-1	ASTLSGGLNTEAF
TRBV4-3	few	TRBJ1-1	ASSQAWSTEAF
TRBV7-2	few	TRBJ1-3	ASSVNSGNTIY
TRBV20-1	-	TRBJ1-1	SARVDSDYTEAF
TRBV7-9	many	TRBJ2-1	ASSFTGGEF
TRBV20-1	-	TRBJ1-1	SANDRVAF
TRBV20-1	-	TRBJ2-7	SALQRYNYEQY
TRBV7-2	many	TRBJ1-1	ASSFEGVTEAF
TRBV12-3/TRBV12-4	many	TRBJ1-6	ASRLGGLQGRRNSPLH
TRBV6-6	-	TRBJ2-1	ASKISGDIANEQF
TRBV7-7	many	TRBJ1-1	ASSLVMNTEAF